The sequence of this T cell receptor beta chain was determined in a study of regulatory T cells in long-lasting Graves disease. Building of the TCR beta libraries involved iRepertoire HTBI primers and Arm-PCR of CDR3 regions. TCRdb itself ran the multiplex PCR reads through MiXCR, one entry per CDR3 protein. The sample includes more than 300,000 distinct CDR3 sequences, 12% of them seen just once. CDR3 length: 17 residues. Germline V gene data show CDR1 as KGHDR and CDR2 as SFDVKD. J was trimmed by 0 bases and V by 4 bases; bases with no gene match: 9. In this sample, this clonotype turned up a few times. The time point here: newly diagnosed GD, antithyroid drugs for less than 3 months. There was RNA extracted from PBMCs, and the TCR library was made from it. This same sample was also taken into another study, of T cells in Graves' hyperthyroidism and ophthalmopathy. As that study records: An initial round of RT-PCR targeting the TCR CDR3 relied on the HTBI primer set.

The sample in question was peripheral blood mononuclear cells (PBMCs), obtained at new diagnosis, from a patient treated with antithyroid drugs. This sequence joins TRBV24-1 and TRBJ2-3; 7 positions agree with TRBD2. The source of this sequence is a woman between 18 and 29 years old with Graves disease. CDR3 nucleotide sequence: TGTGCCACCAGTGAGTCCGGGACTACCATTAGCACAGATACGCAGTATTTT. Encoded protein: CATSESGTTISTDTQYF.